This T cell receptor beta chain was recovered during a study of PD-L1 blockade in urothelial cancer. Study information: Patients previously received 0 to 3 chemotherapy regimens.

The time point denotes: pretreatment peripheral blood. The cohort comprised individuals with locally advanced or metastatic urothelial carcinoma. Germline V gene lookup returns CDR1 SGHKS and CDR2 YYEKEE (reference sequence). Trimming took off 0 bases at V and 3 bases at J, with 10 bases between the two ends. The CDR3 extends over 15 amino acids. Into every PCR, synthetic TCR analog templates were spiked. Sequencing was performed with immunoSEQ multiplex PCR; in TCRdb, only in-frame clones are kept and a portion is missing. The sample has some 74,000 clones; over 80% are singletons. The sample in question was PBMCs, obtained around atezolizumab (anti-PD-L1) treatment. The clonotype comes from a man aged 35 to 55 with urothelial cancer. The chain employs TRBV5-5 and TRBJ2-1, with D perhaps TRBD2 (6 bases). CDR3 residues: CASSLVADFYNEQFF. The CDR3 DNA is TGTGCCAGCAGCTTGGTAGCGGATTTCTACAATGAGCAGTTCTTC.